The TCR beta chain described here comes from a study of Graves' ophthalmopathy and Graves' hyperthyroidism. This clonotype was found many times. Its antigen remains unidentified. Per the germline V gene, CDR1 is SGHTA and CDR2 is FQGTGA. CDR3 length: 14 amino acids. After removal of 2 bases from V and 2 bases from J, the junction contained 2 bases not matched to a gene. Broader study findings: The blood repertoire also included most expanded thyroid clonotypes above 0.001 frequency.

From RNA, the CDR3 regions of TCR beta chains were amplified and sequenced. First-round RT-PCR employed HTBI primers, with a second-round multiplex PCR after it. TCRdb redid the calling of the multiplex PCR reads with MiXCR, one entry per CDR3 protein. The sample includes approximately 460,000 distinct CDR3 sequences, about 15% of them seen just once. The sequenced sample was blood. This TCR came from a young woman with Graves' ophthalmopathy. V gene TRBV7-3 combines with J gene TRBJ2-7, with 8 positions matching TRBD2. The CDR3 coding sequence is TGTGCCAGCAGCTTATCCGGGGGGGCCTACGAGCAGTACTTC. Translating it yields CASSLSGGAYEQYF.